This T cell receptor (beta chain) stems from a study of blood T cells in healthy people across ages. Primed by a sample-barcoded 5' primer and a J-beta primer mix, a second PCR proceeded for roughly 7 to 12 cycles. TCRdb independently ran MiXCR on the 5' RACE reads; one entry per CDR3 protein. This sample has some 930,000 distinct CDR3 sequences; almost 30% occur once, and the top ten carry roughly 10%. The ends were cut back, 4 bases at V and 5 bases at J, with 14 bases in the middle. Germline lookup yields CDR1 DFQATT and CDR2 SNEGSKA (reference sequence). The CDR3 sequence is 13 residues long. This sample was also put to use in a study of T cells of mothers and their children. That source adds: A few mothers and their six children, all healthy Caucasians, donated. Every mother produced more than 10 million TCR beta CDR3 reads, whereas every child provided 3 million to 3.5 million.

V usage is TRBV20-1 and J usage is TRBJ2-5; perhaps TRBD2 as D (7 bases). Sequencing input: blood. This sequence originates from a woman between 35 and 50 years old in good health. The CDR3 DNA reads TGCAGTGCTAAGACTCCGGGGGGCGAGACCCAGTACTTC. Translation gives CSAKTPGGETQYF.